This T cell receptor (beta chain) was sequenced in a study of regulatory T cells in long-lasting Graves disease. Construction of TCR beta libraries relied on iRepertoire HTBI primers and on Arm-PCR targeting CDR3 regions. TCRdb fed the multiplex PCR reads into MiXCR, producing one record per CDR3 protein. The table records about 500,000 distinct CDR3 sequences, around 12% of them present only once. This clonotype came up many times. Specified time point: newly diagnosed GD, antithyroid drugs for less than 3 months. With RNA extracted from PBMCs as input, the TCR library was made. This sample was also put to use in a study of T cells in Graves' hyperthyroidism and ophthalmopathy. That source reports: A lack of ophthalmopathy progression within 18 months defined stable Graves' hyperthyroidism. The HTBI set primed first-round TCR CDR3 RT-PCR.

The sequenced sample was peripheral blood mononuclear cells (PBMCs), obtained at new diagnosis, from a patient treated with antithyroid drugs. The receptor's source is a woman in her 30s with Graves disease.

CDR3 nucleotides: TGTGCCAGCAGCTTGGCAGGGGCGGCTACGCAGTATTTT. Amino acids: CASSLAGAATQYF. The chain couples TRBV5-8 to TRBJ2-3; D is possibly TRBD1 (6 bases). Germline-derived CDR1 and CDR2 are SGHTS and YDEGEE. V lost 0 bases, J lost 8 bases, and 10 bases lay in between. CDR3 size: 13 residues.